This record looks at one TCR beta chain sequence and its context. The data were taken from a study of T-cell reconstitution after alpha-beta-depleted transplantation in children. TCRbeta library preparation incorporated unique molecular identifiers. MiXCR, run by TCRdb on the PCR reads, gives a single entry per CDR3 protein. The sample has around 700,000 distinct CDR3 sequences; about an eighth are singletons. V was clipped by 1 base and J by 6 bases; unmatched bases: 7. The germline V gene encodes CDR1 SGHRS and CDR2 YFSETQ. The CDR3 has 15 amino acids. This receptor was identified in a girl aged 2-15 years with congenital amegakaryocytic thrombocytopenia, due to receive a stem cell transplant. This specimen consisted of PBMCs, obtained before TCRalphabeta/CD19-depleted stem cell transplant. The J gene is TRBJ2-1, the V gene TRBV5-1, with 7 bases identical to TRBD1. The DNA of the CDR3 is TGCGCCAGCAGCTTGTTCCATTCAGGGGGCAATGAGCAGTTCTTC. Its protein product is CASSLFHSGGNEQFF.